Included here is one TCR beta chain sequence, with context. The CDR3 covers 13 residues. The V end lost 2 bases, the J end lost 0 bases, and 4 bases lay between the germline ends. The V gene's germline CDR1 is PRHDT and CDR2 FYEKMQ (reference sequence). These data originate in a study of blood T cell repertoires in COVID-19. Study-wide context: COVID-19 samples collected from the United States, Italy and Spain covered acute and convalescent phases. Nucleic acid was either cDNA or gDNA, and it came from T cells, B-cell-depleted T cells, or PBMCs.

In the authors' methods: Amplifying reference gene primers gave estimates of nucleated cell counts. Generated by immunoSEQ multiplex PCR, the TCRdb table keeps only in-frame clones and is missing some. D and trimming come from the DNA, and the V and J calls and clone size come from that table. The sample has roughly 250,000 clones, 83% seen once; the top ten hold approximately 7.4%. The receptor's source is a woman aged 50 to 60 with acute or convalescent COVID-19. The chain has TRBV13 and TRBJ1-1; D not resolved. The material sequenced was peripheral blood. The CDR3 DNA sequence: TGTGCCAGCAGCTTAAGAGTGAACACTGAAGCTTTCTTT. The encoded protein is CASSLRVNTEAFF.